The 27 T cell receptor beta chains below come from one sample, sequenced in a study of beta chain features in type 1 diabetes. Of the isolated RNA, all was reverse transcribed, and so the sequenced material was expressed TCRB transcripts. Only in-frame clones appear in the TCRdb table, and some are missing; sequencing was by immunoSEQ multiplex PCR. The sample gives fewer than 250,000 clones, around 68% of which show up once; roughly 0.048% is in the top ten. The sequenced material came from naive CD4+ T cells from blood. The receptors were gathered from a man younger than 40 in good health.

Only one count was recorded for this clone. The rearrangement links TRBV30 to TRBJ2-1; D is perhaps TRBD1 (6 bases). Germline V lookup: CDR1 GTSNPN, CDR2 SVGIG (reference sequence). The V gene lost 4 bases and the J gene lost 10 bases, with 17 bases spanning the gap. This CDR3 is built from 13 residues. This CDR3 reads CAWTRQPQGEQFF. CDR3 bases: TGTGCCTGGACACGACAGCCCCAGGGGGAGCAGTTCTTC.

This clone was seen a handful of times. The rearrangement links TRBV9 to TRBJ2-3; TRBD1 matches 7 bases. The CDR3 is 16 residues long. Germline V gene lookup returns CDR1 SGDLS and CDR2 YYNGEE. The V and J ends lost 4 bases and 4 bases, in that order; junction bases with no gene match: 12. CDR3 residues: CASSPRQGKSADTQYF. The CDR3 DNA sequence: TGTGCCAGCAGCCCCCGACAGGGTAAGAGTGCAGATACGCAGTATTTT.

This clone was observed a few times. The chain carries TRBV10-3 and TRBJ2-3; 10 nucleotides match TRBD2. Losses at the gene ends were 6 bases for V and 1 base for J; bases not matched to a gene: 16. Germline V gives CDR1 ENHRY, CDR2 SYGVKD. The CDR3 has 19 residues. CDR3 nucleotides: TGTGCCATCAGAGCTAGCGGGAGTCGTTCCTCCACCCGCACAGATACGCAGTATTTT. It is translated as CAIRASGSRSSTRTDTQYF.

The genes are TRBV9 and TRBJ2-7; D is tentatively TRBD1 or TRBD2 (5 bases each). In germline, CDR1 is SGDLS, CDR2 YYNGEE. V gave up 3 bases and J gave up 5 bases, with 12 bases separating them. The CDR3 runs 13 residues. For the CDR3, the DNA is TGTGCCAGCAGCGCGCAGGGACGAAACGAGCAGTACTTC. This encodes CASSAQGRNEQYF.

The V call is TRBV7-2, the J call TRBJ2-1; 7 bases fit TRBD2. J gave up 7 bases and V 3 bases, and 9 bases lay outside the gene matches. Germline CDR1 and CDR2: SGHTA and FQGNSA. This CDR3 is built from 15 residues. CDR3 sequence reads: CASSLWGTTTNEQFF. In DNA form, the CDR3 reads TGTGCCAGCAGCTTGTGGGGGACTACCACGAATGAGCAGTTCTTC.

This rearrangement joins TRBV30 to TRBJ1-2; tentative D call: TRBD1 (5 bases). Trimming took 1 base from V and 4 from J, leaving 16 bases between them. The CDR3 runs 15 residues. Looked up from germline, CDR1 is GTSNPN and CDR2 is SVGIG (reference sequence). Written as DNA, the CDR3 is TGTGCCTGGAGTGCCTCACCCCAGGGACGCTATGGCTACACCTTC. Amino acids: CAWSASPQGRYGYTF.

This chain joins TRBV28 and TRBJ2-1, with 9 bases aligning to TRBD2. Germline-derived CDR1 and CDR2 are MDHEN and SYDVKM. CDR3 length: 14 amino acids. V lost 6 bases and J lost 9; bases outside the gene matches: 9. CDR3: CASSVAGEEGEQFF. The CDR3 nucleotides are TGTGCCAGCAGCGTAGCGGGGGAGGAGGGTGAGCAGTTCTTC.

This clone was detected once. This sequence joins TRBV7-9 and TRBJ2-5; the D is unclear. CDR3 size: 15 residues. Germline assignment: CDR1 SEHNR and CDR2 FQNEAQ (reference sequence). Trimming took off 0 bases at V and 5 bases at J, with 13 bases between the two ends. The CDR3 protein is CASSLAISLQETQYF. Here the CDR3 DNA reads TGTGCCAGCAGCTTAGCGATTTCGCTTCAGGAGACCCAGTACTTC.

This chain uses TRBV30 with TRBJ2-1, with TRBD2 identical over 12 bases. Trimming cost V 3 bases and J 6 bases; bases outside gene matches: 6. CDR3 length: 15 amino acids. The germline CDR1 and CDR2 sequences are GTSNPN and SVGIG (reference sequence). The CDR3 DNA sequence: TGTGCCTGGAGCCAACTAGCGGGAGGCCCCAATGAGCAGTTCTTC. Translated, it gives CAWSQLAGGPNEQFF.

This clone was detected only a few times. The chain joins TRBV7-9 to TRBJ2-1; the D is unclear. The V and J ends lost 1 base and 15 bases respectively, with 13 bases between them. Germline lookup yields CDR1 SEHNR and CDR2 FQNEAQ (reference sequence). The CDR3 sequence is 12 residues long. The DNA of the CDR3 is TGTGCCAGCAGCTTAGGGGAACTTGTCCGGTTCTTC. It codes for CASSLGELVRFF. The complete variable domain, with remaining parts taken from reference TRBV7-9 and TRBJ2-1, reads DTGVSQNPRHKITKRGQNVTFRCDPISEHNRLYWYRQTLGQGPEFLTYFQNEAQLEKSRLLSDRFSAERPKGSFSTLEIQRTEQGDSAMYLCASSLGELVRFFGPGTRLTVL.

The CDR3 spells CAWIHRGRGYGYTF. The CDR3 region has the DNA TGTGCCTGGATTCACAGGGGGCGCGGCTATGGCTACACCTTC. This chain joins TRBV30 and TRBJ1-2, with 9 bases that match TRBD1. CDR1 GTSNPN and CDR2 SVGIG come from the germline V gene (reference sequence). The CDR3 loop spans 14 amino acids. After removal of 4 bases from V and 4 bases from J, the junction contained 7 bases not matched to a gene.

A few counts support this clone. In the same sample, other DNA sequences code for this CDR3. The V gene is TRBV29-1, the J gene TRBJ2-5, with no clear D. Germline CDR1 reads SQVTM; CDR2 reads ANQGSEA. The CDR3 consists of 10 residues. The V gene lost 2 bases and the J gene lost 5 bases, with 3 bases spanning the gap. CDR3 DNA sequence: TGCAGCGTTGAATCGGAGACCCAGTACTTC. This sequence encodes CSVESETQYF. Full variable domain (outside the CDR3, taken from reference TRBV29-1 and TRBJ2-5): SAVISQKPSRDICQRGTSLTIQCQVDSQVTMMFWYRQQPGQSLTLIATANQGSEATYESGFVIDKFPISRPNLTFSTLTVSNMSPEDSSIYLCSVESETQYFGPGTRLLVL.

This clone occurred a few times. This chain connects TRBV30 to TRBJ2-7; D possibly uses TRBD1 or TRBD2 (5 bases each). Trimming took off 0 bases at V and 9 bases at J, with 9 bases between the two ends. Germline V gives CDR1 GTSNPN, CDR2 SVGIG (reference sequence). The CDR3 is 11 residues long. Here the CDR3 DNA reads TGTGCCTGGAGTGTAGGGACCGTGCAGTACTTC. Protein product: CAWSVGTVQYF.

V gene TRBV30 combines with J gene TRBJ1-1; 7 nucleotides line up with TRBD1. Losses at the gene ends were 8 bases for V and 0 bases for J; bases not matched to a gene: 6. Per germline, CDR1 GTSNPN and CDR2 SVGIG (reference sequence). The CDR3 runs 13 residues. As DNA, the CDR3 is TGTGCCGGGGGACAGATTTTGAACACTGAAGCTTTCTTT. As protein: CAGGQILNTEAFF.

The chain recombines TRBV29-1 with TRBJ1-1; 9 bases align to TRBD1. Trimming took 0 bases from V and 5 from J; bases not matched to a gene: 1. The CDR3 spans 13 residues. Germline CDR1 is SQVTM and CDR2 is ANQGSEA. The CDR3 DNA reads TGCAGCGTTGAAGAGGGACAGGGAACTGAAGCTTTCTTT. Translation gives CSVEEGQGTEAFF.

This clone was seen a few times. The chain recombines TRBV30 with TRBJ2-6, with D perhaps being TRBD1 or TRBD2 (5 bases each). This CDR3 region has 13 residues. Trimming shortened V by 7 bases and J by 8 bases, and 15 bases separated the two germline ends. Germline V gene sequence: CDR1 GTSNPN, CDR2 SVGIG (reference sequence). CDR3 amino acids: CASTDGATNVLTF. The CDR3 nucleotides read TGTGCCTCTACGGACGGGGCGACCAACGTCCTGACTTTC. The variable domain in full, with the rest retrieved from reference TRBV30 and TRBJ2-6, is SQTIHQWPATLVQPVGSPLSLECTVEGTSNPNLYWYRQAAGRGLQLLFYSVGIGQISSEVPQNLSASRPQDRQFILSSKKLLLSDSGFYLCASTDGATNVLTFGAGSRLTVL.

The V gene is TRBV7-9, the J gene TRBJ2-3; possible D gene TRBD2, 6 bases. This CDR3 is built from 14 residues. V shed 11 bases and J shed 0 bases, with 15 bases lying between them. The germline CDR1 and CDR2 sequences are SEHNR and FQNEAQ (reference sequence). The CDR3 sequence: CAGPEGDSTDTQYF. The CDR3 DNA reads as TGTGCCGGCCCGGAGGGCGATAGCACAGATACGCAGTATTTT.

The gene calls are TRBV5-6 and TRBJ2-5; 8 bases map to TRBD1. Trimming took 5 bases from V and 3 from J; bases not matched to a gene: 0. This CDR3 contains 12 residues. Per the germline V gene, CDR1 is SGHDT and CDR2 is YYEEEE. CDR3 protein: CASRDREETQYF. DNA of the CDR3: TGTGCCAGCAGGGACAGGGAAGAGACCCAGTACTTC.

This rearrangement joins TRBV28 to TRBJ2-2; D is ambiguous. Germline lookup yields CDR1 MDHEN and CDR2 SYDVKM. The CDR3 consists of 12 residues. Trimming pared 6 bases from V and 6 bases from J, leaving 8 bases between. As DNA, the CDR3 is TGTGCCAGCAGCTCCGGGTCCGGGGAGCTGTTTTTT. This encodes CASSSGSGELFF.

This clone has more than one count but fewer than ten. This chain uses TRBV7-2 with TRBJ2-5, with TRBD1 identical over 7 bases. The germline gives CDR1 SGHTA, CDR2 FQGNSA. The CDR3 runs to 13 residues. J gave up 4 bases and V 5 bases, and 4 bases lay outside the gene matches. CDR3 DNA: TGTGCCAGCAGCGACAGGGTGAGAGAGACCCAGTACTTC. This codes for CASSDRVRETQYF. The full variable domain, its missing parts supplied by reference TRBV7-2 and TRBJ2-5, is GAGVSQSPSNKVTEKGKDVELRCDPISGHTALYWYRQSLGQGLEFLIYFQGNSAPDKSGLPSDRFSAERTGGSVSTLTIQRTQQEDSAVYLCASSDRVRETQYFGPGTRLLVL.

The V and J genes are TRBV7-2 and TRBJ2-1; 8 bases are a match to TRBD2. J was trimmed by 5 bases and V by 2 bases; bases with no gene match: 5. The length of the CDR3 is 15 residues. In germline, CDR1 is SGHTA, CDR2 FQGNSA. The CDR3 DNA sequence: TGTGCCAGCAGCTTACAGCCAGCGGGGGACAATGAGCAGTTCTTC. Protein: CASSLQPAGDNEQFF.

The J gene is TRBJ2-7, the V gene TRBV4-3; perhaps TRBD1 as D (5 bases). V was clipped by 0 bases and J by 3 bases, with 12 bases between them. The CDR3 is 15 residues long. In germline, CDR1 is LGHNA, CDR2 YSLEER. Here the CDR3 DNA reads TGCGCCAGCAGCCAAGACCGCGGCAGGGTCTACGAGCAGTACTTC. It encodes CASSQDRGRVYEQYF.

This clone occurred a few times. The V gene is TRBV29-1, the J gene TRBJ2-7, with 9 bases aligning to TRBD1. CDR3 length: 13 amino acids. Trimming took 6 bases from V and 5 from J; bases not matched to a gene: 8. CDR1 and CDR2 from the germline V gene are SQVTM and ANQGSEA. Here the CDR3 DNA reads TGCAGCGTAAGACAGGGGGTTCAGGACGAGCAGTACTTC. It codes for CSVRQGVQDEQYF.

The chain has TRBV29-1 and TRBJ2-1; 8 bases map to TRBD2. With V trimmed by 3 bases and J by 8 bases, 21 bases remained unmatched. There are 18 residues in the CDR3. The germline CDR1 and CDR2 sequences are SQVTM and ANQGSEA. The CDR3 DNA follows: TGCAGCGTTGAGAGGGGAAAAAGCGGGGGCGCCGGGATCTATGAGCAGTTCTTC. Its translation: CSVERGKSGGAGIYEQFF.

This rearrangement joins TRBV29-1 to TRBJ2-1; 9 bases align to TRBD2. V lost 4 bases, J lost 1 base, and 8 bases stayed unmatched. The CDR3 sequence is 16 residues long. The germline V gene encodes CDR1 SQVTM and CDR2 ANQGSEA. CDR3: CSVGGAGGPSYNEQFF. The DNA of the CDR3 is TGCAGCGTTGGCGGGGCGGGAGGGCCTTCCTACAATGAGCAGTTCTTC.

This clone was seen just once. The CDR3 DNA reads as TGTGCCAGCGTGGGGCTAGCGGGAACCTACGAGCAGTACTTC. Its translation: CASVGLAGTYEQYF. This chain uses TRBV7-9 with TRBJ2-7; 9 bases map to TRBD2. V gave up 8 bases and J gave up 2 bases; unmatched junction bases: 7. CDR3 length equals 14 residues. Germline V lookup: CDR1 SEHNR, CDR2 FQNEAQ (reference sequence).

Details on this clone: This specimen includes other DNA sequences encoding the same CDR3. V usage is TRBV30 and J usage is TRBJ1-1; D is ambiguous. CDR1 GTSNPN and CDR2 SVGIG come from the germline V gene (reference sequence). V lost 2 bases, J lost 1 base, and 2 bases lay in between. CDR3 length equals 11 residues. In DNA form, the CDR3 reads TGTGCCTGGAGTAGGAACACTGAAGCTTTCTTT. This gives the protein CAWSRNTEAFF.